The 7 T cell receptor beta chains listed next were all sequenced from one sample in a study of T-cell reconstitution after alpha-beta-depleted transplantation in children (dated by TCRdb to the mid-2010s). Reading the label with the study, this specimen's treatment or condition is: allogeneic hematopoietic cell transplantation with graft depleted of TCRalphabeta T cells and CD19 B cells. Libraries were built with PCR. Sequencing took place on an Illumina HiSeq 2500. To normalize quantification of the TCRbeta repertoire, the TCR libraries were built with molecular barcoding that relied on unique molecular identifiers. TCRdb's own reprocessing of the public reads used fastp at Q25 and MiXCR and kept productive beta chains. Every CDR3 protein is listed once, alongside the most common genes and DNA of its rows. A total of around 440,000 distinct CDR3 sequences appear in this sample, about a sixth of them only once. The ten largest clones take up less than 30% of the sample.

The sample consisted of PBMCs, mostly from graft donor cells, taken 360 days after TCRalphabeta/CD19-depleted stem cell transplant. The origin of the receptors is a boy under two years old who had a stem cell transplant for Wiskott-Aldrich syndrome, so the T cells may come from the graft donor.

This clonotype has only a few counts. The chain has TRBV7-9 and TRBJ2-2; no firm D call. The CDR3 runs 10 residues. The V gene lost 5 bases and the J gene lost 5 bases, with 0 bases spanning the gap. CDR1 SEHNR and CDR2 FQNEAQ come from the germline V gene (reference sequence). In nucleotides, the CDR3 is TGTGCCAGCAGCACCGGGGAGCTGTTTTTT. Amino acid sequence: CASSTGELFF.

This clonotype was counted only a few times. In DNA form, the CDR3 reads TGTGCCAGCAGTGAGACAGAGACCCAAGAGACCCAGTACTTC. Its translation is CASSETETQETQYF. This sequence joins TRBV2 and TRBJ2-5, with a possible D match to TRBD1 (5 bases). CDR3 length: 14 amino acids. V lost 3 bases, J lost 1 base, and 9 bases lay in between. Germline CDR1 and CDR2: SNHLY and FYNNEI.

This clonotype was detected only a few times. J is TRBJ2-1 and V is TRBV24-1; TRBD2 is a possible D gene (5 bases). Trimming removed 9 bases from V and 9 bases from J, with 14 bases in between. The CDR3 sequence is 12 residues long. The V gene's germline CDR1 is KGHDR and CDR2 SFDVKD. The CDR3 nucleotides read TGTGCCACCGGTAAACCCGAGGGTGAGCAGTTCTTC. This encodes CATGKPEGEQFF.

CDR3 sequence (DNA): TGCGCCAGCAGCATGTACCCTAGCGGGGCCCCGATTCAGTACTTC. Translating gives CASSMYPSGAPIQYF. This chain connects TRBV5-1 to TRBJ2-4; 9 bases align to TRBD2. The CDR3 is 15 amino acids. Trimming took 4 bases from V and 10 from J; bases not matched to a gene: 12. Germline V CDR1 and CDR2: SGHRS, YFSETQ. The entire variable domain, with the rest obtained from reference TRBV5-1 and TRBJ2-4, is as follows: KAGVTQTPRYLIKTRGQQVTLSCSPISGHRSVSWYQQTPGQGLQFLFEYFSETQRNKGNFPGRFSGRQFSNSRSEMNVSTLELGDSALYLCASSMYPSGAPIQYFGAGTRLSVL.

In this sample, this clonotype turned up a few times. The CDR3 coding sequence is TGTGCCAGCAGTTACCGGGGACAGATTAATGAAAAACTGTTTTTT. This codes for CASSYRGQINEKLFF. This sequence joins TRBV6-5 and TRBJ1-4, with TRBD1 identical over 7 bases. CDR1 and CDR2 (germline): MNHEY, SVGAGI. Trimming took 2 bases from V and 4 from J; bases not matched to a gene: 4. The CDR3 spans 15 residues.

The CDR3, as DNA: TGTGCCAGCAGTAACGACAGGGGGTCCTACAATGAGCAGTTCTTC. Its translation: CASSNDRGSYNEQFF. This chain joins TRBV2 and TRBJ2-1; 9 positions match TRBD1. The germline gives CDR1 SNHLY, CDR2 FYNNEI. This CDR3 has 15 amino acids. With V trimmed by 5 bases and J by 1 base, 3 bases remained unmatched.

Only a few counts were recorded for this clonotype. The chain employs TRBV30 and TRBJ2-2, with D unclear. The CDR3 loop spans 12 amino acids. CDR1 and CDR2 from the germline V gene are GTSNPN and SVGIG (reference sequence). V shed 7 bases and J shed 2 bases, with 8 bases lying between them. The CDR3 bases are TGTGCCTCGGAGAGTAACACCGGGGAGCTGTTTTTT. This translates into CASESNTGELFF.